These T cell receptor beta chains were read from a single sample in a study of technical replicates of blood from a few donors. The data were produced by immunoSEQ multiplex PCR, yet TCRdb's version contains in-frame clones alone and is incomplete. The table includes 65,000 to 80,000 clones, 85% to 95% detected once. The specimen sequenced was T cells isolated from PBMCs. The receptors come from a human donor in good health. Each CDR3 is given with its conserved first and last residue. Fields, in order: D gene, J gene, V gene, clone size, CDR3 protein, CDR3 DNA. The D gene is left open where the match is weak. Not every row has a clone size; where given, it reads once, few, many or a size class.

D: .
J: TRBJ1-4
V: TRBV4-1
size: .
CDR3: CASSPRIGLTNEKLFF
DNA: TGCGCCAGCAGCCCAAGGATTGGGCTCACTAATGAAAAACTGTTTTTT

D: .
J: TRBJ2-7
V: TRBV28
size: .
CDR3: CASSLSGEQYF
DNA: TGTGCCAGCAGTTTGTCGGGTGAGCAGTACTTC

D: .
J: TRBJ1-2
V: TRBV5-3
size: once
CDR3: CARKPGSYTF
DNA: TGTGCCAGAAAGCCGGGGTCGTACACCTTC

D: TRBD2
J: TRBJ2-1
V: TRBV10-1
size: .
CDR3: CASSEGGRGYNEQFF
DNA: TGCGCCAGCAGTGAGGGCGGGAGGGGGTACAATGAGCAGTTCTTC

D: .
J: TRBJ2-1
V: TRBV2
size: .
CDR3: CASSLGVEQFF
DNA: TGTGCCAGCAGTCTAGGGGTTGAGCAGTTCTTC

D: .
J: TRBJ2-1
V: TRBV30
size: once
CDR3: CAWGWGWRDRSDEQFF
DNA: TGTGCCTGGGGGTGGGGTTGGCGGGATCGATCGGATGAGCAGTTCTTC

D: TRBD1
J: TRBJ1-2
V: TRBV9
size: .
CDR3: CASSTSGGYYGYTF
DNA: TGTGCCAGCAGCACCTCAGGGGGCTACTATGGCTACACCTTC

D: .
J: TRBJ1-2
V: TRBV19
size: .
CDR3: CASSIRDNYGYTF
DNA: TGTGCCAGTAGTATCCGGGACAATTATGGCTACACCTTC

D: .
J: TRBJ1-3
V: TRBV29-1
size: .
CDR3: CSVGPGGGNTIYF
DNA: TGCAGCGTTGGTCCGGGGGGAGGAAACACCATATATTTT

D: TRBD2
J: TRBJ2-7
V: TRBV4-1
size: .
CDR3: CASSQLAGALYEQYF
DNA: TGCGCCAGCAGCCAACTAGCGGGAGCTCTCTACGAGCAGTACTTC

D: TRBD2
J: TRBJ2-3
V: TRBV7-3
size: .
CDR3: CASRAGGVPDTQYF
DNA: TGTGCCAGCCGGGCGGGAGGGGTTCCAGATACGCAGTATTTT

D: .
J: TRBJ2-7
V: TRBV9
size: once
CDR3: CASSVGVADEQYF
DNA: TGTGCCAGCAGCGTAGGCGTAGCGGACGAGCAGTACTTC

D: TRBD2
J: TRBJ2-1
V: TRBV4-3
size: .
CDR3: CASSQESLAGGYNEQFF
DNA: TGCGCCAGCAGCCAAGAGAGTTTAGCGGGGGGCTACAATGAGCAGTTCTTC

D: .
J: TRBJ2-7
V: TRBV7-2
size: .
CDR3: CASSLVAGREYEQYF
DNA: TGTGCCAGCAGCTTAGTGGCGGGCCGAGAATACGAGCAGTACTTC

D: .
J: TRBJ2-6
V: TRBV4-2
size: .
CDR3: CASSQEGGSGANVLTF
DNA: TGTGCCAGCAGCCAAGAGGGGGGCTCTGGGGCCAACGTCCTGACTTTC

D: .
J: TRBJ1-2
V: TRBV28
size: .
CDR3: CASSPDSTGRSGYTF
DNA: TGTGCCAGCAGTCCCGACAGCACAGGGCGATCTGGCTACACCTTC

D: .
J: TRBJ2-3
V: TRBV14
size: .
CDR3: CASSHFGAGLTDTQYF
DNA: TGTGCCAGCAGCCATTTCGGTGCAGGGCTAACAGATACGCAGTATTTT

D: TRBD1
J: TRBJ2-7
V: TRBV7-2
size: .
CDR3: CASSLALLQGSHEQYF
DNA: TGTGCCAGCAGCTTAGCGCTCTTACAGGGGTCCCACGAGCAGTACTTC

D: .
J: TRBJ1-1
V: TRBV19
size: .
CDR3: CASSPRDIISTEAFF
DNA: TGTGCCAGTAGTCCCCGGGACATTATCAGCACTGAAGCTTTCTTT

D: TRBD2
J: TRBJ2-1
V: TRBV4-1
size: .
CDR3: CASSQDGLAGDEQFF
DNA: TGCGCCAGCAGCCAAGATGGCCTAGCGGGAGATGAGCAGTTCTTC

D: TRBD2
J: TRBJ2-1
V: TRBV7-3
size: .
CDR3: CASSLTSGDGSYNEQFF
DNA: TGTGCCAGCAGCTTGACTAGCGGGGATGGATCCTACAATGAGCAGTTCTTC

D: TRBD1
J: TRBJ1-1
V: TRBV14
size: .
CDR3: CASSLTGTGTEAFF
DNA: TGTGCCAGCAGCCTCACAGGGACAGGGACCGAAGCTTTCTTT